This entry concerns a single T cell receptor (beta chain). Its antigen remains unidentified. CDR1 is SGDLS and CDR2 is YYNGEE in the germline V gene. This CDR3 has 17 residues. Losses at the gene ends were 0 bases for V and 0 bases for J; bases not matched to a gene: 5. The study ran its PCR with 60 Vbeta and 13 Jbeta primers. Produced via immunoSEQ multiplex PCR; TCRdb's table is partial and in-frame only. The sample has 150,000 to 200,000 clones, approximately 72% seen once. The data belong to a study of cytomegalovirus exposure and HLA in healthy donors. The study's findings and limits: Per published accounts, TCR beta sequences correctly predicted the HLA-A and HLA-B alleles of most subjects.

The source of this sequence is a human donor in good health. This chain connects TRBV9 to TRBJ2-2; 7 positions agree with TRBD2. Sequences were obtained from PBMCs. CDR3 sequence reads: CASSVELTSTNTGELFF. The CDR3 region has the DNA TGTGCCAGCAGCGTAGAGTTGACTAGCACGAACACCGGGGAGCTGTTTTTT.